The 5 T cell receptor beta chains in this list originate from one sample, sequenced in a study of blood T cell repertoires in COVID-19. Here immunoSEQ multiplex PCR was the method, and the copy in TCRdb shows in-frame clones only, minus some. The repertoire consists of about 350,000 clones, with approximately 87% occurring once and the leading ten covering about 6%. The specimen was peripheral blood. These receptors all come from a woman between 45 and 65 years old with COVID-19, enrolled during active disease.

The rearrangement links TRBV5-1 to TRBJ2-7, with 7 bases that match TRBD2. The CDR3 extends over 14 amino acids. V was pared by 7 bases and J by 0 bases, with 7 bases of the junction left unmatched. The germline CDR1 and CDR2 sequences are SGHRS and YFSETQ. The DNA for the CDR3 is TGCGCCAGCGGCCGGGGCGGGAGCTCCTACGAGCAGTACTTC. It translates to CASGRGGSSYEQYF.

This clone was counted many times. The V and J genes are TRBV20-1 and TRBJ2-3, with 10 bases fitting TRBD2. The length of the CDR3 is 16 residues. CDR1 and CDR2 from the germline V gene are DFQATT and SNEGSKA (reference sequence). The V segment lost 3 bases and the J segment 0 bases; nucleotides outside the gene matches: 6. The CDR3 coding sequence is TGCAGTGCTAGTGCACTAGCGGGGCATAGCACAGATACGCAGTATTTT. Residues: CSASALAGHSTDTQYF.

Here the CDR3 reads CASSPRTSGSTGANVLTF. In nucleotides, the CDR3 is TGTGCCAGCTCACCCCGGACTAGCGGGAGTACTGGGGCCAACGTCCTGACTTTC. The V gene is TRBV18, the J gene TRBJ2-6; 13 nucleotides align to TRBD2. V was clipped by 3 bases and J by 2 bases; unmatched bases: 4. Germline CDR1 and CDR2: KGHSH and LQKENI. There are 18 residues in the CDR3.

With respect to this clone: The sample has other DNA sequences that encode this CDR3 too. CDR3 DNA: TGTGCCAGCAGCTTAGGTCTAGCGGGAGCTAGCACAGATACGCAGTATTTT. This gives the protein CASSLGLAGASTDTQYF. The chain joins TRBV11-3 to TRBJ2-3; TRBD2 aligns across 10 bases. The CDR3 is 17 residues long. The V gene's germline CDR1 is SGHNT and CDR2 YENEEA. V lost 1 base to trimming and J lost 0 bases; unmatched junction nucleotides: 4. Combining the CDR3 with reference TRBV11-3 and TRBJ2-3 gives the whole variable domain EAGVVQSPRYKIIEKKQPVAFWCNPISGHNTLYWYLQNLGQGPELLIRYENEEAVDDSQLPKDRFSAERLKGVDSTLKIQPAELGDSAVYLCASSLGLAGASTDTQYFGPGTRLTVL.

The V and J genes are TRBV19 and TRBJ1-1; D gene ambiguous. Per germline, CDR1 LNHDA and CDR2 SQIVND (reference sequence). The V end lost 4 bases, the J end lost 8 bases, and 8 bases lay between the germline ends. The CDR3 has 11 amino acids. The CDR3 DNA reads TGTGCCAGTAGTACGTGGGCCGAAGCTTTCTTT. It is translated as CASSTWAEAFF.